The 23 T cell receptor beta chains below were found in one sample sequenced in a study of cytomegalovirus exposure and HLA in healthy donors. PCR involved 60 Vbeta and 13 Jbeta primers. The protocol was immunoSEQ multiplex PCR, while the TCRdb copy is restricted to in-frame clones and leaves out a portion. This repertoire shows some 150,000 clones, approximately 80% found once; its top ten account for around 6.7%. The specimen was PBMCs. Receptors were obtained from a woman aged 30 to 39 in good health and CMV-seropositive.

This chain links TRBV19 with TRBJ2-7, with TRBD1 identical over 9 bases. The CDR3 sequence is 15 residues long. The V gene end was trimmed by 6 bases and the J gene end by 7 bases; junction bases not matched to a gene: 13. The V gene's germline CDR1 is LNHDA and CDR2 SQIVND (reference sequence). The CDR3 DNA reads TGTGCCAGTAGGCACACCGGGACAGGGCTTGGAGAGCAGTACTTC. It codes for CASRHTGTGLGEQYF.

V usage is TRBV11-2 and J usage is TRBJ1-2, with D hard to call. This CDR3 has 15 amino acids. Germline loops: CDR1 SGHAT, CDR2 FQNNGV. With 3 bases removed from V and 6 bases from J, the gap between germline ends came to 17 bases. CDR3 residues: CASSLFYAGTHGYTF. In DNA form, the CDR3 reads TGTGCCAGCAGCTTGTTTTATGCGGGAACGCATGGCTACACCTTC.

This clone was recorded once. This chain joins TRBV11-3 and TRBJ1-6, with 9 positions matching TRBD1. The length of the CDR3 is 20 residues. Germline V CDR1 and CDR2: SGHNT, YENEEA. Trimming cost V 1 base and J 0 bases; bases outside gene matches: 10. CDR3 in amino acids: CASSLGRTGEWSSYNSPLHF. The CDR3 bases are TGTGCCAGCAGCTTAGGTCGGACAGGGGAATGGAGCTCCTATAATTCACCCCTCCACTTT.

The V call is TRBV5-1, the J call TRBJ1-4, with TRBD1 matching 7 bases. V shed 4 bases and J 4 bases; nucleotides not matched to a gene: 10. Per germline, CDR1 SGHRS and CDR2 YFSETQ. The CDR3 totals 16 residues. Here the CDR3 DNA reads TGCGCCAGCAGCGCACAACCAGGGGGACTTAATGAAAAACTGTTTTTT. It specifies CASSAQPGGLNEKLFF.

A few counts support this clone. The chain is built from TRBV7-2 and TRBJ1-2; D is uncertain. The V gene's germline CDR1 is SGHTA and CDR2 FQGNSA. The CDR3 covers 14 residues. Trimming left V 1 base short and J 8 bases short, with 14 bases between. DNA of the CDR3: TGTGCCAGCAGCTTAGGAACCTCTCGGGAGGGCTACACCTTC. It encodes CASSLGTSREGYTF.

In its sample, this clone was seen once. The V call is TRBV2, the J call TRBJ1-1; D is perhaps TRBD1 (5 bases). Trimming removed 5 bases at V and 6 bases at J, with 10 bases between. The CDR3 sequence is 12 residues long. Germline assignment: CDR1 SNHLY and CDR2 FYNNEI. CDR3 DNA: TGTGCCAGCAGTAGCGGGGCCGCTGAAGCTTTCTTT. Translated: CASSSGAAEAFF. The whole variable domain, remainder taken from reference TRBV2 and TRBJ1-1, is EPEVTQTPSHQVTQMGQEVILRCVPISNHLYFYWYRQILGQKVEFLVSFYNNEISEKSEIFDDQFSVERPDGSNFTLKIRSTKLEDSAMYFCASSSGAAEAFFGQGTRLTVV.

Written as DNA, the CDR3 is TGTGCCAGCTCACTCGGGGACAGGGTGGAGCAGTACTTC. Protein sequence: CASSLGDRVEQYF. The chain links TRBV18 to TRBJ2-5, with 9 bases matching TRBD1. This CDR3 is 13 amino acids long. CDR1 KGHSH and CDR2 LQKENI come from the germline V gene. Unmatched junction bases numbered 8, after V lost 4 bases and J lost 11 bases.

The chain carries TRBV7-9 and TRBJ2-1, with 7 bases lining up with TRBD2. This CDR3 contains 15 residues. The germline gives CDR1 SEHNR, CDR2 FQNEAQ (reference sequence). V was pared by 5 bases and J by 5 bases, with 9 bases of the junction left unmatched. CDR3 loop: CASSLTWGGNNEQFF. The DNA for the CDR3 is TGTGCCAGCAGCCTTACGTGGGGGGGGAACAATGAGCAGTTCTTC. Drawing the rest from reference TRBV7-9 and TRBJ2-1, the complete variable domain is DTGVSQNPRHKITKRGQNVTFRCDPISEHNRLYWYRQTLGQGPEFLTYFQNEAQLEKSRLLSDRFSAERPKGSFSTLEIQRTEQGDSAMYLCASSLTWGGNNEQFFGPGTRLTVL.

V usage is TRBV18 and J usage is TRBJ2-7, with D possibly being TRBD1 (6 bases). Germline values: CDR1 KGHSH, CDR2 LQKENI. V lost 4 bases, J lost 6 bases, and 16 bases lay in between. This CDR3 contains 14 residues. The CDR3 DNA sequence: TGTGCCAGCTCACGAAATGACAGGTCCGTCGAGCAGTACTTC. It translates to CASSRNDRSVEQYF.

J is TRBJ1-3 and V is TRBV27; the D gene is possibly TRBD1 (5 bases). The ends were cut back, 8 bases at V and 2 bases at J, with 10 bases in the middle. This CDR3 is built from 13 residues. Germline CDR1 reads MNHEY; CDR2 reads SMNVEV (reference sequence). The CDR3 reads CASQATAGNTIYF. As DNA, the CDR3 is TGTGCCAGCCAAGCGACAGCTGGAAACACCATATATTTT.

This rearrangement joins TRBV28 to TRBJ2-3; D remains ambiguous. The germline V gene encodes CDR1 MDHEN and CDR2 SYDVKM. The ends were cut back, 2 bases at V and 2 bases at J, with 5 bases in the middle. The CDR3 length is 13 residues. CDR3 protein: CASSLTNTDTQYF. The CDR3 DNA follows: TGTGCCAGCAGTTTAACAAACACAGATACGCAGTATTTT. Variable domain in full (rest from reference TRBV28 and TRBJ2-3): DVKVTQSSRYLVKRTGEKVFLECVQDMDHENMFWYRQDPGLGLRLIYFSYDVKMKEKGDIPEGYSVSREKKERFSLILESASTNQTSMYLCASSLTNTDTQYFGPGTRLTVL.

The chain combines TRBV19 with TRBJ1-6; D gene ambiguous. CDR1 is LNHDA, CDR2 SQIVND, per germline (reference sequence). The CDR3 consists of 15 residues. Trimming shortened V by 0 bases and J by 7 bases, and 10 bases separated the two germline ends. The DNA for the CDR3 is TGTGCCAGTAGTATAGAGGGAGGAGAAAATTCACCCCTCCACTTT. This encodes CASSIEGGENSPLHF.

The chain is built from TRBV28 and TRBJ2-7; 7 bases are a match to TRBD1. CDR1 and CDR2 from the germline V gene are MDHEN and SYDVKM. The CDR3 has 13 amino acids. V gave up 4 bases and J gave up 3 bases; unmatched junction bases: 3. As DNA, the CDR3 is TGTGCCAGCAGTTCCTGGGACAGCTACGAGCAGTACTTC. It translates to CASSSWDSYEQYF.

The chain uses TRBV6-6 and TRBJ1-3; D gene unclear. Germline CDR1 MNHNY, CDR2 SVGAGI (reference sequence). Trimming pared 5 bases from V and 0 bases from J, leaving 14 bases between. The CDR3 runs 16 residues. CDR3 in DNA: TGTGCCAGCAGTCCCGGGGTGGCAGCCTCTGGAAACACCATATATTTT. Translation gives CASSPGVAASGNTIYF.

The chain carries TRBV7-3 and TRBJ1-1; TRBD1 agrees at 7 bases. Unmatched junction bases numbered 8, after V lost 6 bases and J lost 4 bases. The CDR3 length is 14 residues. Germline V CDR1 and CDR2: SGHTA, FQGTGA. The chain's CDR3 is CASRYSGGATEAFF. In nucleotides, the CDR3 is TGTGCCAGCAGGTATTCAGGGGGAGCCACTGAAGCTTTCTTT.

This clone was observed a few times. The V call is TRBV4-3, the J call TRBJ2-3; D is unclear. Trimming took off 3 bases at V and 1 base at J, with 5 bases between the two ends. The CDR3 contains 13 residues. Per germline, CDR1 LGHNA and CDR2 YSLEER. This CDR3 is CASSHRGTDTQYF. The CDR3 region has the DNA TGCGCCAGCAGCCACCGGGGCACAGATACGCAGTATTTT.

The genes are TRBV7-9 and TRBJ1-6; D possibly corresponds to TRBD1 (6 bases). The germline V gene has CDR1 SEHNR and CDR2 FQNEAQ (reference sequence). This CDR3 has 15 residues. Deletions cut 5 bases from V and 4 bases from J, with 12 bases between. CDR3 sequence (DNA): TGTGCCAGCAGCCCGCCGGGACATTATAATTCACCCCTCCACTTT. Its translation is CASSPPGHYNSPLHF.

This chain uses TRBV4-2 with TRBJ2-5, with TRBD2 matching over 11 bases. Losses at the gene ends were 0 bases for V and 7 bases for J; bases not matched to a gene: 10. The CDR3 spans 17 residues. The germline gives CDR1 LGHNA, CDR2 YNFKEQ. The CDR3 region is CASSQELAGGPGVTQYF. CDR3 DNA sequence: TGTGCCAGCAGCCAAGAATTAGCGGGGGGGCCGGGTGTGACCCAGTACTTC.

The rearrangement joins TRBV19 to TRBJ2-7, with D maybe TRBD1 (5 bases). This CDR3 spans 12 amino acids. Trimming stripped 0 bases from V and 6 bases from J, with 6 bases between. Germline V lookup: CDR1 LNHDA, CDR2 SQIVND (reference sequence). CDR3: CASSIDGAEQYF. CDR3 nucleotide sequence: TGTGCCAGTAGTATAGATGGGGCCGAGCAGTACTTC.

The rearrangement links TRBV6-6 to TRBJ2-7; 8 nucleotides line up with TRBD2. The germline CDR1 and CDR2 sequences are MNHNY and SVGAGI (reference sequence). The CDR3 extends over 16 amino acids. The V segment lost 0 bases and the J segment 0 bases; nucleotides outside the gene matches: 4. The CDR3 nucleotides are TGTGCCAGCAGTTACTCCGAGCGGGGGACCTCCTACGAGCAGTACTTC. Encoded protein: CASSYSERGTSYEQYF.

The rearrangement links TRBV5-1 to TRBJ2-5, with D tentatively TRBD1 (7 bases). Germline CDR1 is SGHRS and CDR2 is YFSETQ. The CDR3 length is 14 residues. Trimming stripped 0 bases from V and 9 bases from J, with 15 bases between. As DNA, the CDR3 is TGCGCCAGCAGCTTGGGACAGGGACCGGGGGCCCAGTACTTC. It codes for CASSLGQGPGAQYF.

This chain joins TRBV11-2 and TRBJ2-7, with 13 nucleotides matching TRBD2. Germline-derived CDR1 and CDR2 are SGHAT and FQNNGV. CDR3 length: 15 amino acids. V was clipped by 1 base and J by 3 bases; unmatched bases: 0. DNA of the CDR3: TGTGCCAGCAGCTTAGGACTAGCGGGGGGCTACGAGCAGTACTTC. This translates into CASSLGLAGGYEQYF.

The CDR3 DNA follows: TGTGCCAGCAGCCAAGGGCCGGGCGGGGAGCTGTTTTTT. It specifies CASSQGPGGELFF. This chain links TRBV4-2 with TRBJ2-2; D not certain. With 1 base removed from V and 7 bases from J, the gap between germline ends came to 7 bases. Per the germline V gene, CDR1 is LGHNA and CDR2 is YNFKEQ. The CDR3 contains 13 residues.